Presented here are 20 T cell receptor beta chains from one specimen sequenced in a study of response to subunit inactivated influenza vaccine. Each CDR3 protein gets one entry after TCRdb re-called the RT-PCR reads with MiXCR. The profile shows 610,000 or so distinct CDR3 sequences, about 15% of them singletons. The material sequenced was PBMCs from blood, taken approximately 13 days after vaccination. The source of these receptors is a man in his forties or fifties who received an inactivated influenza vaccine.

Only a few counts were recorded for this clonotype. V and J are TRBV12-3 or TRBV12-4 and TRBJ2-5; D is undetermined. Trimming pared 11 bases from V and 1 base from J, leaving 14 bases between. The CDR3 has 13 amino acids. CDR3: CASVGSPQETQYF. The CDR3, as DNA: TGTGCCTCGGTTGGGTCCCCCCAAGAGACCCAGTACTTC.

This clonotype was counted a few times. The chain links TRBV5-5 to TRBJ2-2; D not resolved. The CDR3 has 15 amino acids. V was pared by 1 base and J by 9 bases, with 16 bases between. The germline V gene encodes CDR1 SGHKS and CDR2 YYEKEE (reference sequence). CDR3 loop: CASSLSSITARELFF. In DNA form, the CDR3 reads TGTGCCAGCAGCTTGTCTAGTATAACAGCCCGGGAGCTGTTTTTT.

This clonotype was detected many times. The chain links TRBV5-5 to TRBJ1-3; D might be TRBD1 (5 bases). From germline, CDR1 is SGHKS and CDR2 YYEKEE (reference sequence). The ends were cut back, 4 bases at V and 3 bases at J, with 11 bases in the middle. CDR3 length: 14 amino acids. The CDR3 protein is CASSDGTSGNTIYF. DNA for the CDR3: TGTGCCAGCAGCGACGGGACGAGTGGAAACACCATATATTTT.

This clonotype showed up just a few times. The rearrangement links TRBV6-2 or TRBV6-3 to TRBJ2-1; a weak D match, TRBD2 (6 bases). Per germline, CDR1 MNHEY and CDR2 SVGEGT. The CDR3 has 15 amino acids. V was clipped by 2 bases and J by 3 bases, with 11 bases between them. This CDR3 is CASSYPLGLYNEQFF. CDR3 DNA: TGTGCCAGCAGTTACCCCCTGGGACTCTACAATGAGCAGTTCTTC.

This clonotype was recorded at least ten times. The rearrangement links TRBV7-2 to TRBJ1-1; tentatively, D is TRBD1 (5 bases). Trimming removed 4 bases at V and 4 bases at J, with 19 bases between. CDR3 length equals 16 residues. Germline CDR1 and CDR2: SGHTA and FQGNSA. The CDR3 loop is CASSSLRVGPGTEAFF. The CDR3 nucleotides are TGTGCCAGCAGCTCCCTCAGGGTGGGGCCCGGCACTGAAGCTTTCTTT.

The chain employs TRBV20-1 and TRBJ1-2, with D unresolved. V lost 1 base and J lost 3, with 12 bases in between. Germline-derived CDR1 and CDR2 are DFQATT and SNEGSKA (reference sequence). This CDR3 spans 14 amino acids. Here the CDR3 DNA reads TGCAGTGCTAGAGGTCCCAGGTCTGACTATGGCTACACCTTC. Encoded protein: CSARGPRSDYGYTF.

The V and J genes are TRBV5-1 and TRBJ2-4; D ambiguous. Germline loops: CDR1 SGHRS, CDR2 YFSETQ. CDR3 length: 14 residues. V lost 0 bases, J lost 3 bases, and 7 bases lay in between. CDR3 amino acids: CASSLDMGKNIQYF. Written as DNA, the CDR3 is TGCGCCAGCAGCTTGGACATGGGCAAAAACATTCAGTACTTC.

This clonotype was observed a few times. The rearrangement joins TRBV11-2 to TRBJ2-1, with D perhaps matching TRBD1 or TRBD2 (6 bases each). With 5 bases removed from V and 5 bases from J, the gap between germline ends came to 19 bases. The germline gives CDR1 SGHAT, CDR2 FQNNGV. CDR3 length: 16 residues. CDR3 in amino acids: CASSDRGPYKNNEQFF. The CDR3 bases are TGTGCCAGCAGCGATCGGGGGCCATACAAAAACAATGAGCAGTTCTTC.

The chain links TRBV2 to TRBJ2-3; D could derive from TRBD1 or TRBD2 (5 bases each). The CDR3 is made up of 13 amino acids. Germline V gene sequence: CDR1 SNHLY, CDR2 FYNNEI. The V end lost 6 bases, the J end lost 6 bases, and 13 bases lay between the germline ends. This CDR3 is CASRAREGDTQYF. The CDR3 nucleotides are TGTGCCAGCAGGGCCCGTGAGGGGGATACGCAGTATTTT.

The CDR3 bases are TGTGCCAGCAGTCCCCTAGTCGTCGGGGTCGGTGTAGATACGCAGTATTTT. Translation gives CASSPLVVGVGVDTQYF. The V and J genes are TRBV12-3 or TRBV12-4 and TRBJ2-3; possible D gene TRBD2, 5 bases. Trimming removed 5 bases at V and 5 bases at J, with 23 bases between. The CDR3 covers 17 residues.

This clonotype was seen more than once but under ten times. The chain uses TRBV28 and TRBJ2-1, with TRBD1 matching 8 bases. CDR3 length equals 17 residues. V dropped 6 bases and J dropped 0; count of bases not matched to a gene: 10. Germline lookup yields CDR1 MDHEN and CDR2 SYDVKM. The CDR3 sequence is CASSSTWTGSSYNEQFF. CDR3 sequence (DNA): TGTGCCAGCAGCTCAACCTGGACAGGGAGCTCCTACAATGAGCAGTTCTTC.

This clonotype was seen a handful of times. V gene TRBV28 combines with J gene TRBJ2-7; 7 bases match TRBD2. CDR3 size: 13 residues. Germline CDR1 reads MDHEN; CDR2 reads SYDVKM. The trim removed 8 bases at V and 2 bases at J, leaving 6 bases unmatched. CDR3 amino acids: CASLSGGTYEQYF. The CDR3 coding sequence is TGTGCCAGCCTGTCCGGGGGGACCTACGAGCAGTACTTC.

CDR3 nucleotides: TGTGCCAGCAGCAAGACGACGGGGACGCCCTACGAGCAGTACTTC. This encodes CASSKTTGTPYEQYF. V usage is TRBV7-9 and J usage is TRBJ2-7; D may be TRBD1 or TRBD2 (5 bases each). The CDR3 length is 15 residues. The germline CDR1 and CDR2 sequences are SEHNR and FQNEAQ (reference sequence). Trimming left V 5 bases short and J 2 bases short, with 16 bases between.

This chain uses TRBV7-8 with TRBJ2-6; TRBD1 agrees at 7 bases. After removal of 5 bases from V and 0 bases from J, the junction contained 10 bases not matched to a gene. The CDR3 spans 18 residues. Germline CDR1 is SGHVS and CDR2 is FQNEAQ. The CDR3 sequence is CASSLRDRGNSGANVLTF. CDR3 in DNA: TGTGCCAGCAGCCTCCGGGACAGAGGAAACTCTGGGGCCAACGTCCTGACTTTC.

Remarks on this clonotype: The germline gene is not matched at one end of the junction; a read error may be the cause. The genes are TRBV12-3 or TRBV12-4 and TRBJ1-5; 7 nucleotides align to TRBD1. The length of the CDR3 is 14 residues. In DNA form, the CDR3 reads TGTGCCAGCAGCCTGTACAGGGGCAGTCAGACCCAGCATTTT. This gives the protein CASSLYRGSQTQHF.

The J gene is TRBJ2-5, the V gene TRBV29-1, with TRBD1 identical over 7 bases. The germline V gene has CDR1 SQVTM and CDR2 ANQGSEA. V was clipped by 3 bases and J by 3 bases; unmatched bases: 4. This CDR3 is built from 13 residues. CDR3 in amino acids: CSVERQGEETQYF. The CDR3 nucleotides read TGCAGCGTTGAGAGACAGGGAGAAGAGACCCAGTACTTC.

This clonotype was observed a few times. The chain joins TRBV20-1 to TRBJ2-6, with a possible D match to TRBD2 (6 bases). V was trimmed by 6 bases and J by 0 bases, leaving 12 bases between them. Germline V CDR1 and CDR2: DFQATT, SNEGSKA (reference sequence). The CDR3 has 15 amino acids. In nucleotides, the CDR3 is TGCAGTGCCGGGGGAGGTCGCTCTGGGGCCAACGTCCTGACTTTC. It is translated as CSAGGGRSGANVLTF.

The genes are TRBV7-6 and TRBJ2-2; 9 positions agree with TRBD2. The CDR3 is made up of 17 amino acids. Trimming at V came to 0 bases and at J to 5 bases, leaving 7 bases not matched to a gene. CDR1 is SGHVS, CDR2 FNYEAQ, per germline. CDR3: CASSLALAGGVTGELFF. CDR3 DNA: TGTGCCAGCAGCTTAGCCCTTGCGGGAGGGGTTACCGGGGAGCTGTTTTTT.

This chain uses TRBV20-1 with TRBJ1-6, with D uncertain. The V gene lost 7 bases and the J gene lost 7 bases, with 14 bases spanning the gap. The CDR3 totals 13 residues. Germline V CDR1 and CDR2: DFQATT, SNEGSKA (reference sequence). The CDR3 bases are TGCAGTGTGAGGGAGGAAGGCAATTCACCCCTCCACTTT. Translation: CSVREEGNSPLHF.

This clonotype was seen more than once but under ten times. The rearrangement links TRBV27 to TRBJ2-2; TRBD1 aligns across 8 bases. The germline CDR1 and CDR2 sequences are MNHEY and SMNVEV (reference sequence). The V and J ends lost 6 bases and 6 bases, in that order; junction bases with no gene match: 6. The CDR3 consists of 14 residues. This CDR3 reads CASRLDRGAGELFF. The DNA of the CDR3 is TGTGCCAGCAGACTTGACAGGGGAGCCGGGGAGCTGTTTTTT.